The 18 T cell receptor beta chains given below trace back to one sample, sequenced in a study of regulatory and conventional T cells in RAG deficiency. Only in-frame clones appear in the TCRdb table, and some are missing; sequencing was by immunoSEQ multiplex PCR. The repertoire holds under 7,000 clones, with under 95% as singletons. Material: CD8+ T cells sorted from blood. Receptors were obtained from a human donor with RAG deficiency presenting as severe combined immunodeficiency.

V usage is TRBV9 and J usage is TRBJ2-1; D possibly corresponds to TRBD2 (7 bases). Germline assignment: CDR1 SGDLS and CDR2 YYNGEE. The V gene lost 7 bases and the J gene lost 6 bases, with 14 bases spanning the gap. The CDR3 totals 13 residues. CDR3 in amino acids: CASGGAVFNEQFF. In DNA, the CDR3 is TGTGCCAGCGGGGGGGCCGTTTTCAATGAGCAGTTCTTC. The full variable domain, completed using reference TRBV9 and TRBJ2-1, is DSGVTQTPKHLITATGQRVTLRCSPRSGDLSVYWYQQSLDQGLQFLIQYYNGEERAKGNILERFSAQQFPDLHSELNLSSLELGDSALYFCASGGAVFNEQFFGPGTRLTVL.

This clone has only one observation. The chain has TRBV9 and TRBJ2-7; no definite D call. The V end lost 4 bases, the J end lost 5 bases, and 10 bases lay between the germline ends. The CDR3 runs 12 residues. Germline CDR1 SGDLS, CDR2 YYNGEE. The CDR3 spells CASSPSDHEQYF. CDR3 nucleotide sequence: TGTGCCAGCAGCCCATCCGACCACGAGCAGTACTTC.

The chain joins TRBV7-8 to TRBJ2-7; D may be TRBD1 (6 bases). Per germline, CDR1 SGHVS and CDR2 FQNEAQ. The V gene lost 5 bases and the J gene lost 4 bases, with 12 bases spanning the gap. The CDR3 is 13 amino acids. CDR3 protein: CASSEGVPYEQYF. Written as DNA, the CDR3 is TGTGCCAGCAGCGAGGGGGTCCCGTACGAGCAGTACTTC. The entire variable domain, with the rest obtained from reference TRBV7-8 and TRBJ2-7, is as follows: GAGVSQSPRYKVAKRGQDVALRCDPISGHVSLFWYQQALGQGPEFLTYFQNEAQLDKSGLPSDRFFAERPEGSVSTLKIQRTQQEDSAVYLCASSEGVPYEQYFGPGTRLTVT.

V usage is TRBV6-5 and J usage is TRBJ2-5; D not resolved. The ends were cut back, 4 bases at V and 1 base at J, with 1 base in the middle. This CDR3 contains 11 residues. Germline values: CDR1 MNHEY, CDR2 SVGAGI. CDR3 nucleotide sequence: TGTGCCAGCAGTTCCCAAGAGACCCAGTACTTC. This codes for CASSSQETQYF.

V gene TRBV4-3 combines with J gene TRBJ2-6, with D hard to call. The length of the CDR3 is 15 residues. The germline V and J ends were trimmed by 1 base and 0 bases, with 4 bases remaining between them. CDR1 is LGHNA, CDR2 YSLEER, per germline. CDR3 residues: CASSQGGSGANVLTF. For the CDR3, the DNA is TGCGCCAGCAGCCAAGGGGGCTCTGGGGCCAACGTCCTGACTTTC.

V gene TRBV4-1 combines with J gene TRBJ2-7; D may correspond to TRBD1 or TRBD2 (5 bases each). Germline V gives CDR1 MGHRA, CDR2 YSYEKL. The CDR3 is made up of 12 amino acids. Trimming removed 4 bases at V and 5 bases at J, with 9 bases between. The CDR3 sequence is CASSLRDHEQYF. CDR3 nucleotides: TGCGCCAGCAGCCTCCGGGACCACGAGCAGTACTTC.

The chain joins TRBV6-5 to TRBJ2-7; a possible D gene is TRBD1 (6 bases). V dropped 0 bases and J dropped 4 bases, with 16 bases sitting between them. Looked up from germline, CDR1 is MNHEY and CDR2 is SVGAGI. The CDR3 totals 16 residues. In nucleotides, the CDR3 is TGTGCCAGCAGTTACTCGAGGGTCAGGGGCAGGTACGAGCAGTACTTC. Translation gives CASSYSRVRGRYEQYF.

The CDR3 DNA reads as TGTGCCAGCAGCGAGGGGGGCAACACTGAAGCTTTCTTT. As protein: CASSEGGNTEAFF. The chain links TRBV9 to TRBJ1-1; D possibly corresponds to TRBD1 (6 bases). Germline assignment: CDR1 SGDLS and CDR2 YYNGEE. The CDR3 has 13 residues. The germline V and J ends were trimmed by 3 bases and 2 bases, with 8 bases remaining between them.

V and J are TRBV4-1 and TRBJ1-5; D remains ambiguous. CDR1 is MGHRA, CDR2 YSYEKL, per germline. V was cut by 0 bases and J by 4 bases, with 4 bases left in between. This CDR3 comprises 13 residues. For the CDR3, the DNA is TGCGCCAGCAGCCAAGAAACTAATCAGCCCCAGCATTTT. Its translation: CASSQETNQPQHF.

V usage is TRBV27 and J usage is TRBJ2-5; a possible D gene is TRBD1 (6 bases). There are 14 residues in the CDR3. V lost 2 bases and J 5 bases, leaving 12 bases between the germline ends. Germline V gives CDR1 MNHEY, CDR2 SMNVEV (reference sequence). The CDR3 reads CASSLGQRGETQYF. CDR3 nucleotides: TGTGCCAGCAGTTTAGGACAGCGCGGGGAGACCCAGTACTTC.

The chain carries TRBV15 and TRBJ2-5; D is perhaps TRBD1 (6 bases). Germline CDR1 and CDR2: LNHNV and YYDKDF (reference sequence). Trimming cost V 1 base and J 5 bases, with 11 bases left between them. There are 14 residues in the CDR3. DNA for the CDR3: TGTGCCACCAGCAGAGTTCAGGGGCTGGAGACCCAGTACTTC. Translation gives CATSRVQGLETQYF.

V gene TRBV28 combines with J gene TRBJ2-7; D may match TRBD1 or TRBD2 (5 bases each). In germline, CDR1 is MDHEN, CDR2 SYDVKM. The V end lost 2 bases, the J end lost 2 bases, and 13 bases lay between the germline ends. The CDR3 totals 15 residues. The CDR3 DNA reads as TGTGCCAGCAGTTTACCCGGGGACGGGACCTACGAGCAGTACTTC. This translates into CASSLPGDGTYEQYF.

This chain connects TRBV13 to TRBJ2-7, with D perhaps matching TRBD1 (6 bases). Trimming shortened V by 4 bases and J by 1 base, and 14 bases separated the two germline ends. The CDR3 sequence is 15 residues long. CDR1 is PRHDT, CDR2 FYEKMQ, per germline (reference sequence). The CDR3 spells CASSSNSGQSYEQYF. DNA for the CDR3: TGTGCCAGCAGCTCCAACTCCGGACAGTCCTACGAGCAGTACTTC.

This sequence joins TRBV29-1 and TRBJ2-3; D ambiguous. Germline V CDR1 and CDR2: SQVTM, ANQGSEA. The CDR3 contains 9 residues. V was cut by 7 bases and J by 2 bases, with 1 base left in between. CDR3 amino acids: CSDTDTQYF. CDR3 DNA: TGCAGCGACACAGATACGCAGTATTTT.

V usage is TRBV29-1 and J usage is TRBJ2-7; the D call may be TRBD1 or TRBD2 (5 bases each). Germline values: CDR1 SQVTM, CDR2 ANQGSEA. Trimming took 6 bases from V and 0 from J, leaving 12 bases between them. CDR3 length: 13 amino acids. CDR3 coding DNA: TGCAGCGTGCCGGGACCGAGCTCCTACGAGCAGTACTTC. This encodes CSVPGPSSYEQYF.

This clone appeared a few times. This chain joins TRBV4-2 and TRBJ2-7; perhaps TRBD1 as D (5 bases). This CDR3 spans 14 amino acids. Trimming pared 5 bases from V and 0 bases from J, leaving 11 bases between. Germline V gene lookup returns CDR1 LGHNA and CDR2 YNFKEQ. The DNA for the CDR3 is TGTGCCAGCAGCTTTCACAGGAGCTCCTACGAGCAGTACTTC. It yields the protein CASSFHRSSYEQYF.

The chain carries TRBV19 and TRBJ2-7, with TRBD1 matching 9 bases. CDR3 length equals 14 residues. Germline lookup yields CDR1 LNHDA and CDR2 SQIVND (reference sequence). V was pared by 5 bases and J by 5 bases, with 7 bases of the junction left unmatched. The CDR3 reads CASSVGTGRHEQYF. As DNA, the CDR3 is TGTGCCAGTAGTGTCGGGACAGGGCGCCACGAGCAGTACTTC.

The chain carries TRBV7-9 and TRBJ2-3; no clear D. The CDR3 totals 11 residues. From germline, CDR1 is SEHNR and CDR2 FQNEAQ (reference sequence). V was pared by 3 bases and J by 5 bases, with 3 bases between. The CDR3 region is CASSFRDTQYF. The CDR3 bases are TGTGCCAGCAGCTTTAGAGATACGCAGTATTTT.